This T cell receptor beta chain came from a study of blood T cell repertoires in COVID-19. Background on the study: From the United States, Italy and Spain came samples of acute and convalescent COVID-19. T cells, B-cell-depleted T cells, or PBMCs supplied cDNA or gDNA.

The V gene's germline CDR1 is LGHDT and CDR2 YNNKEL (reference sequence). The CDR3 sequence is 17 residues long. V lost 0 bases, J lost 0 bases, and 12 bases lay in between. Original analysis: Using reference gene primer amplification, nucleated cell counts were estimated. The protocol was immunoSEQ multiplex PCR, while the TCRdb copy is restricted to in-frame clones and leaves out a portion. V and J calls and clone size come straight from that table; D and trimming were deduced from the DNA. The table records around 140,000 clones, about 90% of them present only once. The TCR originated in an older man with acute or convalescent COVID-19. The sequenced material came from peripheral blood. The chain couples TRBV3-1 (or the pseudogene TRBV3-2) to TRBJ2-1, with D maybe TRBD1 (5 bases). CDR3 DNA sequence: TGTGCCAGCAGCCAAGACGGACATCAGAACTCCTACAATGAGCAGTTCTTC. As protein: CASSQDGHQNSYNEQFF.